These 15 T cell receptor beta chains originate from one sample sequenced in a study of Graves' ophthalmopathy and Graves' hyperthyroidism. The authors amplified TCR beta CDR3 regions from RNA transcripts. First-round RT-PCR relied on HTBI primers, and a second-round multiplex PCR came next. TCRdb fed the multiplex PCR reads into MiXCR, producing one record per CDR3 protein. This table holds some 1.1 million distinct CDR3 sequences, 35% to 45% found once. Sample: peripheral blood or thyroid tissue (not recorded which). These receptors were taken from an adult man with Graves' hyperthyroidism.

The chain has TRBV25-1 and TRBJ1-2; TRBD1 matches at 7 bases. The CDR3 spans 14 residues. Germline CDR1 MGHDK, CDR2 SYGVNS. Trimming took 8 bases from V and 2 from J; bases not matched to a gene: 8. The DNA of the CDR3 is TGTGCCAGCGAAAGGACAGGCGCAAACTATGGCTACACCTTC. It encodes CASERTGANYGYTF.

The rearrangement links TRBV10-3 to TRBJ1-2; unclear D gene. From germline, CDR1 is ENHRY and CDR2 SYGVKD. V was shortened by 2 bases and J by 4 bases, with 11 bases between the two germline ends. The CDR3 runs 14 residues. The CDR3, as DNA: TGTGCCATCAGTGAGCGGGTTAGAGGCTATGGCTACACCTTC. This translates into CAISERVRGYGYTF.

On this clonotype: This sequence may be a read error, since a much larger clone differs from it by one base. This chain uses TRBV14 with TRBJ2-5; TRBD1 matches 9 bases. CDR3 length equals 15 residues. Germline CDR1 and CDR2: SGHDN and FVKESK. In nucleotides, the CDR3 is TGTGCCAGCAGCCCCCGGGACAGGGCCCAAGTGACCCAGTACTTC. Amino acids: CASSPRDRAQVTQYF. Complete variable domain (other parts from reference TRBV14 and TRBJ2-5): EAGVTQFPSHSVIEKGQTVTLRCDPISGHDNLYWYRRVMGKEIKFLLHFVKESKQDESGMPNNRFLAERTGGTYSTLKVQPAELEDSGVYFCASSPRDRAQVTQYFGPGTRLLVL.

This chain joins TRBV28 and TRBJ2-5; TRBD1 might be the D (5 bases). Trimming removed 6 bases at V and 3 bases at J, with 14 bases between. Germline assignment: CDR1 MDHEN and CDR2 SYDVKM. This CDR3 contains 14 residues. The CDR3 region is CASSLTAPKETQYF. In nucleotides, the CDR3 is TGTGCCAGCAGCCTGACAGCGCCCAAAGAGACCCAGTACTTC.

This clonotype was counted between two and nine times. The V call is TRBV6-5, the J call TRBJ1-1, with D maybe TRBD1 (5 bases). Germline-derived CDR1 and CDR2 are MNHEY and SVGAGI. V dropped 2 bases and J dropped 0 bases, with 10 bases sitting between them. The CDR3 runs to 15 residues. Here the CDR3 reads CASSYERGLNTEAFF. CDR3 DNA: TGTGCCAGCAGTTACGAGCGGGGACTGAACACTGAAGCTTTCTTT.

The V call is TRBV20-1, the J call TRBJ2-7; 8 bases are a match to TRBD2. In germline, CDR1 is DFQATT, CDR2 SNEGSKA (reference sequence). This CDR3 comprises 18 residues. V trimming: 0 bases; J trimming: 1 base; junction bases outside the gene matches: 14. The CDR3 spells CSARDTRWLAGVSYEQYF. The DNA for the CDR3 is TGCAGTGCTAGAGATACCCGGTGGCTAGCGGGCGTGTCCTACGAGCAGTACTTC.

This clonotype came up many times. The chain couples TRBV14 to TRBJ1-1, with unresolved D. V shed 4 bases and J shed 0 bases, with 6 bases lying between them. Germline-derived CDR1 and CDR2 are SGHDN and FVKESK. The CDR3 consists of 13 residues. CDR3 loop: CASSRNLNTEAFF. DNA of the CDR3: TGTGCCAGCAGCCGTAATCTGAACACTGAAGCTTTCTTT. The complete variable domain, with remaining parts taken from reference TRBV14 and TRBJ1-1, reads EAGVTQFPSHSVIEKGQTVTLRCDPISGHDNLYWYRRVMGKEIKFLLHFVKESKQDESGMPNNRFLAERTGGTYSTLKVQPAELEDSGVYFCASSRNLNTEAFFGQGTRLTVV.

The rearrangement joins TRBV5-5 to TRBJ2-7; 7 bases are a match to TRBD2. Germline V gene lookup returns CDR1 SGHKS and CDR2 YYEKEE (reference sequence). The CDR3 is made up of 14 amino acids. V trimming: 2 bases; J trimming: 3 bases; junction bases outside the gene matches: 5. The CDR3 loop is CASSFWGGVYEQYF. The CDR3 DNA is TGTGCCAGCAGCTTTTGGGGGGGTGTCTACGAGCAGTACTTC.

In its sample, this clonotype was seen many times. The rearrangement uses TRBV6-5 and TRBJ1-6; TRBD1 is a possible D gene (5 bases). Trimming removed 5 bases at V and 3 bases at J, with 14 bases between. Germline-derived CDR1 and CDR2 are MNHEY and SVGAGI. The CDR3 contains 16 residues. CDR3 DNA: TGTGCCAGCAGTGTGAGTTCAGGGCGCTATAATTCACCCCTCCACTTT. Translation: CASSVSSGRYNSPLHF.

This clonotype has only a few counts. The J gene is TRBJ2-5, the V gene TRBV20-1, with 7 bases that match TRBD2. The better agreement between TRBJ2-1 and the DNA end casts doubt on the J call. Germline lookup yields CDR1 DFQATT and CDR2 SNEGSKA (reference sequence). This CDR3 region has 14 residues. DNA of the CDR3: TGCAGTGCTAGACTGGGAGGGGCTCTCTCGGAGCAGTTCTTC. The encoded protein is CSARLGGALSEQFF.

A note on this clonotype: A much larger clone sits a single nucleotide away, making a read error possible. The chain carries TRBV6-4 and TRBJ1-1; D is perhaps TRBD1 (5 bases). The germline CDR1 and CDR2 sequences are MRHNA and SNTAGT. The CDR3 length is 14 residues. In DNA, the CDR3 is TGTGCCAGCAGGGCGGGGGGACTATACACTGAAGCTCTCTTT. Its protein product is CASRAGGLYTEALF.

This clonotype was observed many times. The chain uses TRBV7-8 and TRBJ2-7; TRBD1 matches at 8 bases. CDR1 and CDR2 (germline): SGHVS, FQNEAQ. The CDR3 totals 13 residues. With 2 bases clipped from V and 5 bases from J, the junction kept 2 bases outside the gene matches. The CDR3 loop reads CASSLRQGNEQYF. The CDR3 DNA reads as TGTGCCAGCAGCTTAAGACAGGGGAACGAGCAGTACTTC.

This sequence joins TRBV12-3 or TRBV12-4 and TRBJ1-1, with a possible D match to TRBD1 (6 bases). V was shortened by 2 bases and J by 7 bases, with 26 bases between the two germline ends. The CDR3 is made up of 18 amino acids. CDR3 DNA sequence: TGTGCCAGCAGTTTATCGAAGGGGGGGCGGAGTATGCTGGATGAAGCTTTCTTT. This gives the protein CASSLSKGGRSMLDEAFF.

The CDR3 is CASSDEWTGKANYGYTF. The CDR3 DNA is TGTGCCAGCAGTGACGAGTGGACAGGAAAAGCTAACTATGGCTACACCTTC. This rearrangement joins TRBV6-4 to TRBJ1-2; 7 nucleotides match TRBD1. Losses at the gene ends were 2 bases for V and 0 bases for J; bases not matched to a gene: 9. CDR3 length: 17 residues. CDR1 is MRHNA and CDR2 is SNTAGT in the germline V gene.

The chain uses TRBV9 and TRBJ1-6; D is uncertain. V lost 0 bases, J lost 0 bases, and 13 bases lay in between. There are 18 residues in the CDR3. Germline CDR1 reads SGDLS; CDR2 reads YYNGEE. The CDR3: CASSVGLRTSSYNSPLHF. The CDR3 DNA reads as TGTGCCAGCAGCGTAGGTCTCAGGACGAGCTCCTATAATTCACCCCTCCACTTT.